These 21 T cell receptor beta chains were sequenced from one sample in a study of naive and memory T cell subsets. Stated treatment: skin biopsy from PPD injection site in Mantoux-positive individual. Unsorted total RNA, roughly 1 to 1,100 ng, was DNase treated before reverse transcription. Alpha and beta constant region primers primed reverse transcription for blood and skin samples. In TCRdb, the UMI-ligation and nested PCR reads were re-called with MiXCR into one record per CDR3 protein. There are under 300 distinct CDR3 sequences in the sample; approximately 80% occur only once, and 9.2% lies in the top ten. The sequencing here drew on skin, taken from a tuberculin skin test site. Receptors originate from an adult in good health.

To note about this clonotype: This beta chain was picked up by a library intended for alpha chains and is off target, so its count carries little meaning. The chain is built from TRBV15 and TRBJ2-1; a weak D match, TRBD1 (6 bases). CDR3 length: 15 amino acids. Germline CDR1 is LNHNV and CDR2 is YYDKDF (reference sequence). V gave up 5 bases and J gave up 5 bases, with 16 bases separating them. The CDR3 is CATSHRVVRNNEQFF. The CDR3 nucleotides read TGTGCCACCAGCCACAGGGTTGTAAGAAACAATGAGCAGTTCTTC.

Of note for this clonotype: In a library made to pick up alpha chains, this beta chain is a stray read with a size that means little. CDR3 residues: CASSEGLEAYEQYF. DNA of the CDR3: TGTGCCAGCAGCGAGGGACTTGAAGCCTACGAGCAGTACTTC. V usage is TRBV7-9 and J usage is TRBJ2-7; D perhaps matches TRBD2 (6 bases). CDR3 size: 14 residues. The ends were cut back, 5 bases at V and 2 bases at J, with 13 bases in the middle. Germline V gene lookup returns CDR1 SEHNR and CDR2 FQNEAQ (reference sequence).

Remarks on this clonotype: This beta chain represents an off-target read in a library built for alpha chains; its size is of limited meaning. The chain links TRBV29-1 to TRBJ2-3; D may be TRBD1 or TRBD2 (6 bases each). With 6 bases removed from V and 6 bases from J, the gap between germline ends came to 31 bases. The CDR3 contains 18 residues. The V gene's germline CDR1 is SQVTM and CDR2 ANQGSEA. Here the CDR3 reads CSVGRGLNLVGQLDTQYF. CDR3 bases: TGCAGCGTCGGACGGGGGCTAAACCTTGTTGGCCAATTGGATACGCAGTATTTT.

Worth noting for this clonotype: Being off target in a library aimed at alpha chains, this beta chain has a size of little meaning. The rearrangement links TRBV5-1 to TRBJ2-7; D possibly corresponds to TRBD1 (6 bases). Germline V gene sequence: CDR1 SGHRS, CDR2 YFSETQ. The CDR3 is 15 residues long. V shed 9 bases and J shed 3 bases, with 22 bases lying between them. The CDR3, as DNA: TGCGCCACCAAAATTGACGACAGGCCGCACTACGAGCAGTACTTC. Its protein product is CATKIDDRPHYEQYF. The full variable domain, rest sourced from reference TRBV5-1 and TRBJ2-7, is KAGVTQTPRYLIKTRGQQVTLSCSPISGHRSVSWYQQTPGQGLQFLFEYFSETQRNKGNFPGRFSGRQFSNSRSEMNVSTLELGDSALYLCATKIDDRPHYEQYFGPGTRLTVT.

Remarks on this clonotype: Little can be read into the size of this beta chain, an off-target read in a library designed for alpha chains. J is TRBJ2-7 and V is TRBV2; 7 bases line up with TRBD1. The CDR3 has 13 residues. Germline V gene lookup returns CDR1 SNHLY and CDR2 FYNNEI. Unmatched junction bases numbered 2, after V lost 3 bases and J lost 3 bases. The DNA of the CDR3 is TGTGCCAGCAGTGAGGGACAGCTCTACGAGCAGTACTTC. Residues: CASSEGQLYEQYF.

On this clonotype itself: This beta chain is a stray read from a library made for alpha chains; its abundance is not meaningful. This chain joins TRBV29-1 and TRBJ2-7; D unclear. The V gene lost 6 bases and the J gene lost 6 bases, with 9 bases spanning the gap. CDR1 and CDR2 (germline): SQVTM, ANQGSEA. The CDR3 extends over 10 amino acids. CDR3 protein: CSVADREQYF. The CDR3 nucleotides are TGCAGCGTCGCGGACCGCGAGCAGTACTTC.

Points on this clonotype: Found in a library prepared for alpha chains, this beta chain is an off-target read, and its abundance has little meaning. The V gene is TRBV20-1, the J gene TRBJ1-1; no clear D gene. The CDR3 sequence is 14 residues long. Germline lookup yields CDR1 DFQATT and CDR2 SNEGSKA (reference sequence). The V end lost 5 bases, the J end lost 0 bases, and 13 bases lay between the germline ends. CDR3 coding DNA: TGCAGTGCTGGAAGTTTAAAACTGAACACTGAAGCTTTCTTT. This gives the protein CSAGSLKLNTEAFF.

This clonotype appeared a few times. This beta chain came through as a stray read in a library set up for alpha chains, and its size says little. This sequence joins TRBV29-1 and TRBJ2-7; 8 bases match TRBD1. The CDR3 totals 14 residues. From germline, CDR1 is SQVTM and CDR2 ANQGSEA. V lost 0 bases to trimming and J lost 2 bases; unmatched junction nucleotides: 3. The CDR3 reads CSVEDPTGAYEQYF. The DNA for the CDR3 is TGCAGCGTTGAAGACCCGACAGGGGCCTACGAGCAGTACTTC.

A remark on this clonotype: This beta chain is off target for a library built for alpha chains, so its abundance means little. This chain joins TRBV7-9 and TRBJ1-4; D not certain. Trimming stripped 5 bases from V and 0 bases from J, with 10 bases between. The CDR3 totals 15 residues. The V gene's germline CDR1 is SEHNR and CDR2 FQNEAQ (reference sequence). The CDR3 reads CASSPDGATNEKLFF. The CDR3 bases are TGTGCCAGCAGCCCCGACGGCGCAACTAATGAAAAACTGTTTTTT.

This clonotype was picked up a small number of times. A library made for alpha chains picked up this beta chain off target, so its size means little. The chain links TRBV7-2 to TRBJ2-6; D unclear. V was pared by 2 bases and J by 5 bases, with 7 bases between. This CDR3 has 14 residues. Germline V gene lookup returns CDR1 SGHTA and CDR2 FQGNSA. CDR3 DNA sequence: TGTGCCAGCAGCTTAACCGGCCGGGCCAACGTCCTGACTTTC. Encoded protein: CASSLTGRANVLTF.

In regard to this clonotype: The library was prepared for alpha chains; this beta chain is a stray read, so its frequency means little. V and J are TRBV6-6 and TRBJ2-5; 12 nucleotides match TRBD2. Germline-derived CDR1 and CDR2 are MNHNY and SVGAGI (reference sequence). The ends lost 8 bases at V and 4 bases at J; junction bases unmatched: 14. The CDR3 is 17 residues long. The CDR3 bases are TGTGCCAGCCAAAGGTGGCTAGCGGGGGGGCAGGGAGAGACCCAGTACTTC. Amino acid sequence: CASQRWLAGGQGETQYF.

As concerns this clonotype: This beta chain represents an off-target read in a library built for alpha chains; its size is of limited meaning. This chain uses TRBV21-1 with TRBJ2-2. TRBV21-1 is designated a pseudogene. This CDR3 region has 13 residues. Here the CDR3 DNA reads TGTGCCAGCAGCAACGTGGCCAGCGGGGAGCTGTTTTTT. Encoded protein: CASSNVASGELFF.

A remark on this clonotype: Because this beta chain is a stray read in a library intended to capture alpha chains, its abundance should not be given much weight. This chain uses TRBV27 with TRBJ2-5, with D maybe TRBD2 (7 bases). Trimming shortened V by 8 bases and J by 4 bases, and 11 bases separated the two germline ends. Per the germline V gene, CDR1 is MNHEY and CDR2 is SMNVEV (reference sequence). There are 12 residues in the CDR3. CDR3 in amino acids: CASGRGAETQYF. The CDR3 DNA is TGTGCCAGCGGCCGGGGGGCAGAGACCCAGTACTTC.

On this clonotype: This beta chain represents an off-target read in a library built for alpha chains; its size is of limited meaning. The chain employs TRBV4-1 and TRBJ1-1; D call uncertain. V gave up 0 bases and J gave up 1 base, with 6 bases separating them. The CDR3 runs to 14 residues. Germline CDR1 and CDR2: MGHRA and YSYEKL. CDR3 sequence (DNA): TGCGCCAGCAGCCAAGATGTCGGGAACACTGAAGCTTTCTTT. Its protein is CASSQDVGNTEAFF.

This clonotype was counted only a few times. Found in a library prepared for alpha chains, this beta chain is an off-target read, and its abundance has little meaning. CDR3 DNA: TGTGCCAGCAGCCAAGAGGTTGGACTAGGCCAAAGTGATACGCAGTATTTT. Translating it yields CASSQEVGLGQSDTQYF. The chain is built from TRBV3-1 and TRBJ2-3; the match to TRBD2 covers 7 bases. Germline lookup yields CDR1 LGHDT and CDR2 YNNKEL (reference sequence). The CDR3 loop spans 17 amino acids. V was pared by 0 bases and J by 6 bases, with 12 bases of the junction left unmatched.

Points on this clonotype: The size of this beta chain means little, since it is a stray read in a library made for alpha chains. V gene TRBV19 combines with J gene TRBJ1-5, with D unclear. This CDR3 comprises 14 residues. Per germline, CDR1 LNHDA and CDR2 SQIVND (reference sequence). With 3 bases removed from V and 0 bases from J, the gap between germline ends came to 6 bases. CDR3 amino acids: CASSMTFSNQPQHF. Written as DNA, the CDR3 is TGTGCCAGTAGTATGACCTTTAGCAATCAGCCCCAGCATTTT.

Turning to this clonotype: Within a library made for alpha chains, this beta chain is off target, and its count is uninformative. CDR3 sequence reads: CANQGNIEQFF. Here the CDR3 DNA reads TGTGCCAATCAGGGGAACATTGAGCAGTTCTTC. The chain links TRBV14 to TRBJ2-1; a possible D gene is TRBD1 (6 bases). With 10 bases removed from V and 9 bases from J, the gap between germline ends came to 13 bases. In germline, CDR1 is SGHDN, CDR2 FVKESK. This CDR3 contains 11 residues.

In the case of this clonotype: This beta chain is an off-target read within a library intended for alpha chains, so its frequency means little. The V gene is TRBV7-6, the J gene TRBJ2-5, with D tentatively TRBD1 or TRBD2 (5 bases each). This CDR3 has 15 amino acids. Germline V gene data show CDR1 as SGHVS and CDR2 as FNYEAQ. The V end lost 5 bases, the J end lost 5 bases, and 18 bases lay between the germline ends. CDR3 nucleotide sequence: TGTGCCAGCAGCCTGGGGACGGTCCCTTCGGAGACCCAGTACTTC. It encodes CASSLGTVPSETQYF.

A note on this clonotype: Because the library targeted alpha chains, this beta chain is an off-target read whose size means little. This chain links TRBV20-1 with TRBJ2-5; 7 bases are shared with TRBD1. The CDR3 runs 14 residues. Germline trimming cut 6 bases from V and 4 bases from J; bases unmatched to any gene: 11. Germline V lookup: CDR1 DFQATT, CDR2 SNEGSKA (reference sequence). The CDR3 sequence is CSAHRGRGSETQYF. DNA for the CDR3: TGCAGTGCCCACAGGGGTAGGGGATCAGAGACCCAGTACTTC.

As concerns this clonotype: The size of this beta chain means little, since it is a stray read in a library made for alpha chains. The chain links TRBV3-1 to TRBJ2-2, with D uncertain. This CDR3 has 14 residues. CDR1 LGHDT and CDR2 YNNKEL come from the germline V gene (reference sequence). V was cut by 1 base and J by 6 bases, with 9 bases left in between. The DNA of the CDR3 is TGTGCCAGCAGCCAAGTTTCTAGGTCCGGGGAGCTGTTTTTT. Translation gives CASSQVSRSGELFF. Filled out from reference TRBV3-1 and TRBJ2-2, the complete variable domain reads DTAVSQTPKYLVTQMGNDKSIKCEQNLGHDTMYWYKQDSKKFLKIMFSYNNKELIINETVPNRFSPKSPDKAHLNLHINSLELGDSAVYFCASSQVSRSGELFFGEGSRLTVL.

As to this clonotype: This beta chain turned up in a library designed for alpha chains; as an off-target read, its abundance says little. This sequence joins TRBV7-9 and TRBJ1-1; D gene ambiguous. The CDR3 has 13 residues. Germline-derived CDR1 and CDR2 are SEHNR and FQNEAQ (reference sequence). With 5 bases removed from V and 1 base from J, the gap between germline ends came to 8 bases. The CDR3 DNA follows: TGTGCCAGCAGCAAACTTGAGAACACTGAAGCTTTCTTT. Residues: CASSKLENTEAFF.